This T cell receptor beta chain was sequenced in a study of blood T cell repertoires in COVID-19 (dated by TCRdb to 2020 to 2021). For the study in its entirety: Samples from collaborators originated in the United States, Italy and Spain and spanned both the acute and convalescent phases of COVID-19. Subjects who had been exposed to COVID-19, were actively infected with it, or had recovered from it provided the deeply sampled blood TCRbeta repertoires that made up the dataset. Where available, HLA class I and class II types were obtained from metadata supplied by the sample provider rather than from assay-based typing. Samples came from the ongoing ImmuneRACE study (first 160 participants) plus 1,254 subjects from 6 global collaborators. The prospective study material was composed of cDNA or gDNA derived from T cells, B-cell-depleted T cells, or PBMCs. A freely available public database, intended as a resource for researchers studying the immune response to SARS-CoV-2, is where the repertoires were released. The sample metadata nearly always contained a de-identified subject ID, COVID-19 status, age in years and sex. The research as a whole found: The amount of clinical and demographic metadata varied by source and participant and was provided uncurated.

Participants in the prospective study were aged about 18 to 95 years, lived in about two dozen United States geographic areas, and enrolled through a virtual design. To assign participants to cohorts, the prospective study relied on clinical history that participants themselves reported in a screening survey and a study questionnaire. For ImmuneRACE Cohort 3, a participant was defined as recovered based on two consecutive negative NP/OP PCR tests, clearance by a healthcare professional, or resolution of symptoms. In the prospective study, whole blood, serum and a nasopharyngeal or oropharyngeal swab were collected from each participant by mobile phlebotomists. Over an approximately 2-month period, participants in the prospective study had the option of providing additional blood draws and questionnaires. Before DNA extraction, prospective study blood samples were shipped either frozen or at room temperature.

On this clone: Which antigen it targets is not known. No clone much larger than this one lies a single base away; base qualities are absent.

The CDR3, from cysteine to phenylalanine, totals 12 residues. Here the CDR3 DNA is all that survives: 36 bases in frame from base 1. The immunoSEQ Assay, a bias-controlled multiplex PCR, was used to amplify TCRbeta CDR3 regions from genomic DNA. On the authors' methods: Nucleated cell counts per sample were estimated from amplification of reference gene primers within the assay. To quantify the absolute abundance of each unique TCRbeta CDR3 rearrangement, sequence reads were collapsed and filtered. Productive Simpson clonality was computed per sample as the square root of Simpson's diversity index over productive rearrangements. TCRdb's version of the immuneACCESS table is confined to in-frame rearrangements and falls short of the full clone set. An unresolved V gene accounts for under half of the shortfall where checked; the remainder is of unknown origin. D and trimming come from the DNA, and the V and J calls and clone size come from that table. Recorded for this sample are approximately 260,000 clones; 75% to 95% of them occurred a single time. The top ten hold 1.5% to 2% of the sample.

The sequenced material came from PBMCs or T cells enriched from blood (not recorded which). The TCR comes from a woman aged 18-30 years who had recovered from COVID-19. Recombination joined TRBV21-1 with TRBJ1-1; the table's D call, TRBD1, has no DNA check behind it. TRBV21-1 is designated a pseudogene. CDR3 reads: CASNPGGRKAFF. The nucleotides read TGTGCCAGCAATCCTGGGGGCCGGAAAGCTTTCTTT.